This T cell receptor (beta chain) originates from a study of T cells in Graves' hyperthyroidism and ophthalmopathy. The trim removed 3 bases at V and 8 bases at J, leaving 10 bases unmatched. This CDR3 spans 16 amino acids. Germline CDR1 and CDR2: SGHTA and FQGTGA. The TCR beta CDR3 regions underwent amplification using RNA transcripts as the source. The HTBI primer set was used in a first-round RT-PCR of the TCR CDR3. Using its own MiXCR run on the multiplex PCR reads, TCRdb lists one record per CDR3 protein. The profile shows 220,000 or so distinct CDR3 sequences, roughly 17% of them singletons. At least 3 on the Clinical Activity Score was recorded for ophthalmopathy patients, who also had NOSPECS grade at least 4 and duration under 3 months. About this clonotype: Its matching antigen is unknown.

The study, taken as a whole, reports: Median prediction lead before ophthalmopathy onset was roughly 6 months with the model.

The clonotype originates from a woman younger than 35 with Graves' ophthalmopathy. The sample was blood. The chain is built from TRBV7-3 and TRBJ2-2, with 9 bases that match TRBD2. This CDR3 is CASSLTRTSEMGELFF. The CDR3 DNA follows: TGTGCCAGCAGCTTGACCCGGACTAGCGAAATGGGGGAGCTGTTTTTT.